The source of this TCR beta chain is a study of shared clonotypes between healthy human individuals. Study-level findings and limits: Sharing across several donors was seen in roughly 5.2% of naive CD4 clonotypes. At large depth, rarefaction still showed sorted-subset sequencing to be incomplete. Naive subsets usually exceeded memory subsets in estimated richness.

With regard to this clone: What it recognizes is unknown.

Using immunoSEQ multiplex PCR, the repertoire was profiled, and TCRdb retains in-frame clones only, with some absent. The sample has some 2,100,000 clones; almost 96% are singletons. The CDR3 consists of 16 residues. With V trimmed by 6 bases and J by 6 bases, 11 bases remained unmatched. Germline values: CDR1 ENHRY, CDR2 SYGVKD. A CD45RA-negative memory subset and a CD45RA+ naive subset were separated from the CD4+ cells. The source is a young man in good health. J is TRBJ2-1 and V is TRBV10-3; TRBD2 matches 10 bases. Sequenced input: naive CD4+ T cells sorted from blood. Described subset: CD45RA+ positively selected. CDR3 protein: CAIRDPGLADPNEQFF. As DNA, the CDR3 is TGTGCCATCAGGGATCCTGGACTAGCGGACCCCAATGAGCAGTTCTTC.